Listed below are T cell receptor beta chains from one sample, sequenced in a study of prognosis after radiotherapy for stage I lung cancer. TCRdb re-called the multiplex PCR reads with MiXCR, one entry per CDR3 protein. The table lists 30,000 to 40,000 distinct CDR3 sequences, about 32% of them singletons. The sequenced sample was PBMCs, obtained before or after stereotactic body radiation therapy (not recorded which). The receptors derive from a donor over 45 with non-small cell lung cancer. The CDR3 runs from the conserved cysteine through the conserved F or W. A D gene is named only where the DNA matches it firmly. Clone size, where shown, is once, few, many, or a class for clones that have expanded.

cdr3_nt: TGTGCCAGCAGTATATCAGGGAGGATGAACACTGAATCTTTCTTT; cdr3_aa: CASSISGRMNTESFF; v_call: TRBV6-2/TRBV6-3; d_call: .; clone_size: .; j_call: TRBJ1-1
cdr3_nt: TGCGCCAGCAGCTTACAGGGGAACCACGAGCAGTACTTC; cdr3_aa: CASSLQGNHEQYF; v_call: TRBV5-1; d_call: TRBD1; clone_size: many; j_call: TRBJ2-7
cdr3_nt: TGTGCCAGCAGCTTCGAGACCGGGACTACTGGAGAGACCCAGTACTTC; cdr3_aa: CASSFETGTTGETQYF; v_call: TRBV7-2; d_call: TRBD2; clone_size: many; j_call: TRBJ2-5
cdr3_nt: TGTGCCAGCAGCTACAAGACAGGGGCGTACACTGAAGCTTTCTTT; cdr3_aa: CASSYKTGAYTEAFF; v_call: TRBV7-8; d_call: TRBD1; clone_size: many; j_call: TRBJ1-1
cdr3_nt: TGTGCCAGCAGCTCGGGGCTGCGGGCAGATACGCAGTATTTT; cdr3_aa: CASSSGLRADTQYF; v_call: TRBV5-6; d_call: .; clone_size: many; j_call: TRBJ2-3
cdr3_nt: TGTGCCATCAGTGAGGGACTAGCGGGGGGTCAAGAGACCCAGTACTTC; cdr3_aa: CAISEGLAGGQETQYF; v_call: TRBV10-3; d_call: TRBD2; clone_size: few; j_call: TRBJ2-5
cdr3_nt: TGCGCCAGCAGCATCAGGGTAGGGAACACTGAAGCTTTCTTT; cdr3_aa: CASSIRVGNTEAFF; v_call: TRBV5-1; d_call: .; clone_size: many; j_call: TRBJ1-1
cdr3_nt: TGTGCCAGCAGCCATCGGACAGGGATGAACACTGAAGCTTTCTTT; cdr3_aa: CASSHRTGMNTEAFF; v_call: TRBV14; d_call: TRBD1; clone_size: many; j_call: TRBJ1-1
cdr3_nt: TGCAGTGCCCTCGGATTGGGCCGTGATGGGCAGTTCTTC; cdr3_aa: CSALGLGRDGQFF; v_call: TRBV20-1; d_call: .; clone_size: once; j_call: TRBJ2-1
cdr3_nt: TGTGCCACCAGCAGTCGCTCGCTAGCGGGGTCTGGCGAGCAGTACTTC; cdr3_aa: CATSSRSLAGSGEQYF; v_call: TRBV15; d_call: TRBD2; clone_size: many; j_call: TRBJ2-7
cdr3_nt: TGTGCCAGCAGCTCACAGGGGAACACTGAAGCTTTCTTT; cdr3_aa: CASSSQGNTEAFF; v_call: TRBV7-3; d_call: .; clone_size: many; j_call: TRBJ1-1
cdr3_nt: TGCGCCAGCAGCTCCTCCGGGACTAGCGGGTGCACCTACAATGAGCAGTTCTTC; cdr3_aa: CASSSSGTSGCTYNEQFF; v_call: TRBV5-1; d_call: TRBD2; clone_size: .; j_call: TRBJ2-1
cdr3_nt: TGCAGTGCTGATGACAGCGGCGGAGCTTTCTTT; cdr3_aa: CSADDSGGAFF; v_call: TRBV20-1; d_call: .; clone_size: many; j_call: TRBJ1-1
cdr3_nt: TGTGCCAGCACCCCGGGCGGCAAGAACACTGAAGCTTTCTTT; cdr3_aa: CASTPGGKNTEAFF; v_call: TRBV28; d_call: .; clone_size: many; j_call: TRBJ1-1
cdr3_nt: TGTGCCACCAGTGATTCCGATCTCTCCTACAATGAGCAGTTCTTC; cdr3_aa: CATSDSDLSYNEQFF; v_call: TRBV24-1; d_call: .; clone_size: .; j_call: TRBJ2-1
cdr3_nt: TGCAGTGCTAGTGAGAGGACAGGGGGCACTGAGACCCAGTACTTC; cdr3_aa: CSASERTGGTETQYF; v_call: TRBV20-1; d_call: TRBD1; clone_size: .; j_call: TRBJ2-5
cdr3_nt: TGTGCCAGCAGTTTAGGGGGGACAGGGGCCAACTATGGCTACACCTTC; cdr3_aa: CASSLGGTGANYGYTF; v_call: TRBV28; d_call: TRBD1; clone_size: many; j_call: TRBJ1-2
cdr3_nt: TGCGCCAGCAAGTGGACTAGCTCTGGGAATGAGCAGTTCTTC; cdr3_aa: CASKWTSSGNEQFF; v_call: TRBV5-1; d_call: TRBD2; clone_size: many; j_call: TRBJ2-1
cdr3_nt: TGTGCCAGCCGGGACAGGGGGTTTACCGGGGAGCTGTTTTTT; cdr3_aa: CASRDRGFTGELFF; v_call: TRBV19; d_call: TRBD1; clone_size: .; j_call: TRBJ2-2
cdr3_nt: TGTGCCAGCAGCTTATCGGGACCGCGGAACACTGAAGCTTTCTTT; cdr3_aa: CASSLSGPRNTEAFF; v_call: TRBV7-8; d_call: .; clone_size: many; j_call: TRBJ1-1
cdr3_nt: TGTGCCAGCAGGGGACAGGTAAATTCACCCCTCCACTTT; cdr3_aa: CASRGQVNSPLHF; v_call: TRBV28; d_call: TRBD1; clone_size: many; j_call: TRBJ1-6
cdr3_nt: TGTGCCAGCCAGGACAACCAAGAGACCCAGTACTTC; cdr3_aa: CASQDNQETQYF; v_call: TRBV9; d_call: .; clone_size: .; j_call: TRBJ2-5
cdr3_nt: TGTGCCTGGAGTAGGGGGGTGGTGACAGGAGAGACCCAGTACTTC; cdr3_aa: CAWSRGVVTGETQYF; v_call: TRBV30; d_call: .; clone_size: many; j_call: TRBJ2-5
cdr3_nt: TGCAGTGCTAGATCACCAATCGGACAGGTCAGAGTGCAGTTCTTC; cdr3_aa: CSARSPIGQVRVQFF; v_call: TRBV20-1; d_call: TRBD1; clone_size: many; j_call: TRBJ2-1
cdr3_nt: TGTGCCAGCAGAGAGAACACCGGGGAGCGGTTTTTT; cdr3_aa: CASRENTGERFF; v_call: TRBV6-1; d_call: .; clone_size: .; j_call: TRBJ2-2
cdr3_nt: TGTGCCAGCAGCTTATTGCCCGACAGGGAGGCATACAATGAGCAGTTCTTC; cdr3_aa: CASSLLPDREAYNEQFF; v_call: TRBV7-3; d_call: .; clone_size: many; j_call: TRBJ2-1
cdr3_nt: TGTGCCAGCAGTACAGGGGATGGTTCACCCCTCCACTTT; cdr3_aa: CASSTGDGSPLHF; v_call: TRBV3-1; d_call: TRBD1; clone_size: many; j_call: TRBJ1-6